Listed below are T cell receptor beta chains from one sample, sequenced in a study of blood T cell repertoires in COVID-19. Using immunoSEQ multiplex PCR, the repertoire was profiled, and TCRdb retains in-frame clones only, with some absent. The profile shows roughly 90,000 clones, around four fifths of them singletons. The material sequenced was peripheral blood. These receptors were taken from a woman at least 80 years old with active or convalescent COVID-19. Each CDR3 is given with its conserved first and last residue. Fields, in order: clone size, J gene, V gene, D gene, CDR3 protein. A D gene is named only where the DNA matches it firmly. A clone size is listed for some rows: how often the clone was seen (once, few, many), or a class if it is expanded.

>-|TRBJ2-3|TRBV20-1|TRBD1
CSASQGAGADTQYF
>once|TRBJ2-7|TRBV7-8|TRBD2
CASSQGTSPFSYEQYF
>-|TRBJ1-1|TRBV2|-
CASSSGELNTEAFF
>-|TRBJ2-7|TRBV6-5|-
CASSPSRYEQYF
>-|TRBJ1-3|TRBV5-6|-
CASSLGAGIRGNTIYF
>-|TRBJ2-1|TRBV29-1|TRBD2
CSVAGLAGTNEQFF
>-|TRBJ2-7|TRBV27|-
CASSLGSASRQYF
>-|TRBJ2-1|TRBV6-5|TRBD2
CASTLEPGGNEQFF
>-|TRBJ1-5|TRBV6-2/TRBV6-3|-
CASSYEAGDPSNQPQHF
>-|TRBJ2-1|TRBV6-5|-
CASSLAAGSYNEQFF
>few|TRBJ1-3|TRBV7-9|TRBD1
CASSLDGRGPRSGNTIYF
>-|TRBJ1-1|TRBV5-4|-
CASSPTTRPRGEAFF
>once|TRBJ2-3|TRBV3-1/TRBV3-2|TRBD2
CASSQALAGGTDTQYF
>-|TRBJ2-7|TRBV19|TRBD1
CASRDRGHPSYEQYF
>-|TRBJ2-2|TRBV7-3|TRBD1
CASSRGQGFGELFF
>-|TRBJ1-4|TRBV9|TRBD1
CASSVGQGGEKLFF
>-|TRBJ1-2|TRBV6-6|-
CASSSRQANYGYTF
>-|TRBJ1-2|TRBV28|-
CASSLSGLMGAPLGYTF
>-|TRBJ2-7|TRBV11-2|TRBD2
CASSVQQLAGIAGQYF
>-|TRBJ1-2|TRBV7-9|TRBD1
CASSLRDRGAYGYTF
>-|TRBJ2-2|TRBV2|-
CASMAGANTGELFF
>-|TRBJ2-7|TRBV6-5|-
CASSYSMAGFGYEQYF
>-|TRBJ2-2|TRBV25-1|TRBD2
CASSEYGLAENTGELFF
>-|TRBJ2-1|TRBV7-8|TRBD2
CASSASGASYNEQFF
>-|TRBJ1-5|TRBV30|TRBD1
CAWSLTGGSQPQHF
>-|TRBJ1-2|TRBV28|-
CASRGSGWAYGYTF